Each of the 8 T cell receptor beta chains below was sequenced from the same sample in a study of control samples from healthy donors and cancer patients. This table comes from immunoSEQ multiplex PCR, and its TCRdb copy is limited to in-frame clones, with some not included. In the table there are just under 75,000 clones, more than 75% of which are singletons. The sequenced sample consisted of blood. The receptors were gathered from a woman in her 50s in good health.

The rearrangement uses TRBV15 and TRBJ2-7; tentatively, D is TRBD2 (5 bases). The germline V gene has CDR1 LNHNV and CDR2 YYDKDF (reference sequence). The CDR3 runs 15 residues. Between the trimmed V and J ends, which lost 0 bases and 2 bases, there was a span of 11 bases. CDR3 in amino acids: CATSRDFGNPYEQYF. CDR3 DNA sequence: TGTGCCACCAGCAGAGATTTCGGGAATCCCTACGAGCAGTACTTC.

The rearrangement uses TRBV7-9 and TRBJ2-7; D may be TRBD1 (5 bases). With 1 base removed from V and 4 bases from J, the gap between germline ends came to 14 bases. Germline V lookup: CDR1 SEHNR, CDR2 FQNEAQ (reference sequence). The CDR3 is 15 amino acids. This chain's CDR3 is CASSLGRAIPYEQYF. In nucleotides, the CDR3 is TGTGCCAGCAGCTTAGGCAGGGCCATCCCTTACGAGCAGTACTTC.

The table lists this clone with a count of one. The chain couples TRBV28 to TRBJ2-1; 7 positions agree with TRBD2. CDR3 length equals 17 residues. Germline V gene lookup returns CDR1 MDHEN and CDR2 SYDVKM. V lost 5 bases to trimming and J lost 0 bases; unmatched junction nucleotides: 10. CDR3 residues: CASSPGLPLFSYNEQFF. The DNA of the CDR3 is TGTGCCAGCAGTCCGGGACTACCTCTTTTCTCCTACAATGAGCAGTTCTTC.

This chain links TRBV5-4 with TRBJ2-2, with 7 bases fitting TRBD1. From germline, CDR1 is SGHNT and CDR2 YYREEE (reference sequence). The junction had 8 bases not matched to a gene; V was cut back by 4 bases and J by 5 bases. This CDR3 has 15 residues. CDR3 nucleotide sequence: TGTGCCAGCAGCGAAAGACAGGGTTTAACCGGGGAGCTGTTTTTT. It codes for CASSERQGLTGELFF.

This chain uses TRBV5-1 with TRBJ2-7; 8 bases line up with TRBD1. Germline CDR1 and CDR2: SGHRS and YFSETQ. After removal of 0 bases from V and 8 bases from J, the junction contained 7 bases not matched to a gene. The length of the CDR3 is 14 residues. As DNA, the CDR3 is TGCGCCAGCAGCTTGGACAACGGACAGGGTAAGCAGTACTTC. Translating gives CASSLDNGQGKQYF.

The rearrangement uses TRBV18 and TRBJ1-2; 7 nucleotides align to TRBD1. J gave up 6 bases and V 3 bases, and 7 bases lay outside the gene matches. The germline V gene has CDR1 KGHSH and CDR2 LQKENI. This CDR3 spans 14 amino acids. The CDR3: CASSPLQGGDGYTF. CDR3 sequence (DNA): TGTGCCAGCTCACCTCTCCAGGGGGGGGATGGCTACACCTTC.

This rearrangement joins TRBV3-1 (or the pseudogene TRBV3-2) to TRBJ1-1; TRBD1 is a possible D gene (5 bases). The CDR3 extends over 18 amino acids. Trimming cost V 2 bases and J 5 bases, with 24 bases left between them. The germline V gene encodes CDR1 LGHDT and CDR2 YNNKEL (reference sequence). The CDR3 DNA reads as TGTGCCAGCAGCCAAACACCGCCGGGACGCCTCGAAGGGACTGAAGCTTTCTTT. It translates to CASSQTPPGRLEGTEAFF.

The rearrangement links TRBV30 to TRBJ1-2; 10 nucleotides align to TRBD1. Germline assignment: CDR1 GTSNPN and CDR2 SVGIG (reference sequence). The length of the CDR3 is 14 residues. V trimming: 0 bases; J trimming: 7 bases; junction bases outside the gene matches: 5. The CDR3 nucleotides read TGTGCCTGGAGTGTGGGACAGGGGAATGGTGGCTACACCTTC. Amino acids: CAWSVGQGNGGYTF.